This T cell receptor beta chain was profiled in a study of monozygotic twins with inflammatory bowel disease. Findings and caveats of the study: Repertoire likeness was no different across concordant and discordant twins, perhaps owing to restricted power.

The authors isolated total RNA from whole blood without sorting T cells. Notes on this clonotype: Its matching antigen is unknown.

Used for each TCR library was around 3.5 ug of total RNA. TCRdb re-called the 5' RACE reads and catalogs CDR3 proteins one per entry, DNA excluded. Its table records a few hundred thousand distinct CDR3 sequences. The CDR3 is 16 amino acids. The germline V gene encodes CDR1 SGHRS and CDR2 YFSETQ. Sequencing was done on a sample of blood. The origin of this receptor is a human donor with ulcerative colitis or Crohn's disease, or a healthy co-twin of an affected twin (not recorded which). V and J are TRBV5-1 and TRBJ1-2; TCRdb proposes TRBD1, but this gene call is untestable without DNA. The CDR3 region is CASSLFFDRGLYGYTF.